This T cell receptor (beta chain) was retrieved from a study of OX40 agonist ivuxolimab in advanced cancers. Study details: The dose-escalation cohort had hepatocellular carcinoma, melanoma, renal cell or head and neck cancer.

The repertoire was sequenced with immunoSEQ multiplex PCR; TCRdb's copy has only in-frame clones and lacks some. The sample lists approximately 18,000 clones, around 82% occurring once. The CDR3 covers 14 residues. Trimming cost V 8 bases and J 0 bases, with 11 bases left between them. Germline-derived CDR1 and CDR2 are LNHDA and SQIVND (reference sequence). Study-wide results and caveats: The antigens recognized by the expanded peripheral T cells, that is their antigen specificity, were not determined.

For this clone: Its antigen is undetermined.

The chain has TRBV19 and TRBJ2-4, with D possibly matching TRBD1 (5 bases). The source was CD4+ or CD8+ T cells sorted from blood, collected in a trial of the OX40 agonist ivuxolimab. The origin of this receptor is an adult with an advanced solid tumor such as melanoma, head and neck, liver or kidney cancer. Here the CDR3 reads CASQERGAKNIQYF. For the CDR3, the DNA is TGTGCCAGTCAGGAAAGGGGAGCCAAAAACATTCAGTACTTC.